This T cell receptor beta chain is from a study of cytomegalovirus exposure and HLA in healthy donors. On the study more broadly: HLA-typed donors were the source of around 87 million unique TCRs, which an early data release held.

The count of this clone is one. Its target is unknown. In the PCR, 60 Vbeta and 13 Jbeta primers were used. Sequenced by immunoSEQ multiplex PCR; TCRdb stores in-frame clones only, minus some. Of about 100,000 clones in the sample, about 84% are singletons; the top ten hold around 2.3%. Study-level findings and limits: Donor immune exposure was known only as CMV serostatus. 16,951 TCR beta sequences were associated with HLA alleles at 0.05 false discovery rate in a later analysis.

The germline V and J ends were trimmed by 6 bases and 0 bases, with 16 bases remaining between them. Per the germline V gene, CDR1 is SGHAT and CDR2 is FQNNGV. The CDR3 runs to 16 residues. This TCR derives from a man aged 30 to 39 in good health and CMV-seronegative. Sequenced: PBMCs. The rearrangement joins TRBV11-2 to TRBJ2-3, with a possible D match to TRBD1 (6 bases). The chain's CDR3 is CASRTGTPSSTDTQYF. CDR3 DNA: TGTGCCAGCAGGACCGGGACACCCTCTAGCACAGATACGCAGTATTTT.